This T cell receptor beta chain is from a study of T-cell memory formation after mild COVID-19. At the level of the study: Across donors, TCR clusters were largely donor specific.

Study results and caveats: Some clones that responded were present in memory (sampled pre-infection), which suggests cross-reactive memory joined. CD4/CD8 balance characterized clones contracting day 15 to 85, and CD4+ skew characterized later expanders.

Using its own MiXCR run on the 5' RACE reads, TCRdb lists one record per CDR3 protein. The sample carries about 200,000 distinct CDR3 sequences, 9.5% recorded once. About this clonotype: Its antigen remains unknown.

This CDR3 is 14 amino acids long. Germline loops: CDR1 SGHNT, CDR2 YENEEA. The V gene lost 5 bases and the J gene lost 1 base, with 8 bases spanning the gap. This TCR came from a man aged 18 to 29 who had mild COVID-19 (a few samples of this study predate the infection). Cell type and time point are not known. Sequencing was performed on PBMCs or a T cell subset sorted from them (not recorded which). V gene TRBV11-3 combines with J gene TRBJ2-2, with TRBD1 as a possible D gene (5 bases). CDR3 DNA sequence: TGTGCCAGCAGCCCAGGACAGAACACCGGGGAGCTGTTTTTT. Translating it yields CASSPGQNTGELFF.